This entry lists 2 T cell receptor beta chains sequenced from one sample in a study of T cells in Graves' hyperthyroidism and ophthalmopathy. Researchers amplified the TCR beta CDR3 regions from RNA transcripts. A set of HTBI primers served as the primers for a first-round RT-PCR of the TCR CDR3. TCRdb re-derived calls from the multiplex PCR reads in MiXCR, one entry per CDR3 protein. Of roughly 710,000 distinct CDR3 sequences in the sample, approximately 40% were seen once. The sequenced sample was blood. Receptors originate from a middle-aged woman with Graves' hyperthyroidism.

At least ten counts were recorded for this clonotype. The chain links TRBV10-3 to TRBJ1-3; no firm D call. The CDR3 has 15 amino acids. V lost 2 bases, J lost 5 bases, and 13 bases lay in between. Per germline, CDR1 ENHRY and CDR2 SYGVKD. CDR3 sequence: CAISEDLGERNTIYF. Here the CDR3 DNA reads TGTGCCATCAGTGAGGATCTGGGCGAAAGAAACACCATATATTTT.

The gene calls are TRBV7-6 and TRBJ2-7, with 10 bases fitting TRBD1. J lost 5 bases, V lost 1 base, and 8 bases had no gene match. This CDR3 spans 16 amino acids. Looked up from germline, CDR1 is SGHVS and CDR2 is FNYEAQ. The CDR3 region has the DNA TGTGCCAGCAGCTTAGGAACGGGACAGGGGTCCGACGAGCAGTACTTC. As protein: CASSLGTGQGSDEQYF.